This TCR beta chain was observed in a study of beta chain features in type 1 diabetes. Whole-study findings and limits: Resolution of whether HLA type affects TCRB rearrangement was not achieved here. There were fewer insertions and more deletions at the VDJ junctions of type 1 diabetes patients. Short templates might get an advantage during PCR, and this would be equal in patients and controls. People with Type 1 diabetes carried modestly yet significantly shorter TCRB CDR3s in all four CD4+ subsets.

Sequenced material consisted of expressed TCRB transcripts (all of the isolated RNA was reverse transcribed). Clones were sequenced by immunoSEQ multiplex PCR, and TCRdb holds only the in-frame ones, with some missing. The sample holds a few hundred thousand clones, roughly an eighth seen once. Isolation of CD4+ naive, central memory, regulatory and stem cell-like memory cells was achieved by sorting via CD45RO/CCR7/CD25/CD127/CD95/CD27. CDR1 LGHNA and CDR2 YSLEER come from the germline V gene. V was trimmed by 2 bases and J by 1 base, leaving 11 bases between them. This CDR3 region has 15 residues. Remarks on this clone: No antigen is known for it.

The source of this sequence is a woman in her late teens or twenties with type 1 diabetes. Sequences were obtained from naive CD4+ T cells from blood. The rearrangement links TRBV4-3 to TRBJ2-5; unclear D gene. CDR3 nucleotide sequence: TGCGCCAGCAGCCAATTTAGTCCCCCCCAAGAGACCCAGTACTTC. Translated: CASSQFSPPQETQYF.